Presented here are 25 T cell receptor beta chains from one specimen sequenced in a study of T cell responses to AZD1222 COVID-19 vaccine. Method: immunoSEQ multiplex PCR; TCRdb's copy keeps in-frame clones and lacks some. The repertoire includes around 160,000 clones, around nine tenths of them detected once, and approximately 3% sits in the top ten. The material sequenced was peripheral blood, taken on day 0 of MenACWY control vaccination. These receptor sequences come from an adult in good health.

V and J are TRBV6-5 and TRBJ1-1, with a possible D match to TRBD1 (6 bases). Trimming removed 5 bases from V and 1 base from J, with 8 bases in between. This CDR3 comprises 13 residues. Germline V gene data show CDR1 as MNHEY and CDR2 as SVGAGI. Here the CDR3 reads CASSSRGNTEAFF. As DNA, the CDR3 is TGTGCCAGCAGTAGCAGGGGGAACACTGAAGCTTTCTTT.

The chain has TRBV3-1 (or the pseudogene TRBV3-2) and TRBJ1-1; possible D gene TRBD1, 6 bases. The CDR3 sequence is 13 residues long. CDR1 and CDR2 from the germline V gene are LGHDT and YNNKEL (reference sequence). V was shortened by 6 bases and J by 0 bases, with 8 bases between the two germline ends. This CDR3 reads CASSQGMNTEAFF. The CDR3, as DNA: TGTGCCAGCAGTCAGGGGATGAACACTGAAGCTTTCTTT.

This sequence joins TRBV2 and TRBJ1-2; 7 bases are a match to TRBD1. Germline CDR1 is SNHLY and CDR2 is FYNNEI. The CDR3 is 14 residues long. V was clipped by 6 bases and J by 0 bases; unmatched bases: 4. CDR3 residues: CASSGDRTNYGYTF. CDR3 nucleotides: TGTGCCAGCAGCGGGGACAGAACTAACTATGGCTACACCTTC.

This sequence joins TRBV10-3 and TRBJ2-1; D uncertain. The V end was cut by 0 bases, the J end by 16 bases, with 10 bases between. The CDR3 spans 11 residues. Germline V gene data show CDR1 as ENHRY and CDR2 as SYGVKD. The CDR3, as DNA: TGTGCCATCAGTGAGTCGGGGTGGGGATTCTTC. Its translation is CAISESGWGFF.

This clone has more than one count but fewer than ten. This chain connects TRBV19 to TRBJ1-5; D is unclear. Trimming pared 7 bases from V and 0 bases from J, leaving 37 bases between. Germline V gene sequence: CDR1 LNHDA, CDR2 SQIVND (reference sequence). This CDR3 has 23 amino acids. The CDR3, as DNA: TGTGCCAGTATGAGGGATTCCAACCGAGGAGGATCCGCGGGATGGGTTAGCAATCAGCCCCAGCATTTT. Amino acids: CASMRDSNRGGSAGWVSNQPQHF.

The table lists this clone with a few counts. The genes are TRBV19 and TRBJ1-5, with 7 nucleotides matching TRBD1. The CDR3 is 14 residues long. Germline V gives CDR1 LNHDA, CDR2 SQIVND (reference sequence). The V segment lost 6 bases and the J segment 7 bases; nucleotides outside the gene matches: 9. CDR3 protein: CASRPRQGGQPQHF. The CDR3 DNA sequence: TGTGCCAGTAGACCAAGACAGGGCGGGCAGCCCCAGCATTTT.

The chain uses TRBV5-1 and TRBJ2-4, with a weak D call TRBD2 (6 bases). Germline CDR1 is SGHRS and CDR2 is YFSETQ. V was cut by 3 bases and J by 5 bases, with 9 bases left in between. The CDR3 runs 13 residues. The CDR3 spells CASSWPGENIQYF. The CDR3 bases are TGCGCCAGCAGCTGGCCGGGAGAAAACATTCAGTACTTC.

The CDR3 protein is CASSPGTSGRASGTQYF. CDR3 nucleotide sequence: TGTGCCAGCAGTCCTGGGACTAGCGGGAGGGCAAGTGGGACCCAGTACTTC. This rearrangement joins TRBV27 to TRBJ2-5, with 16 nucleotides matching TRBD2. CDR1 MNHEY and CDR2 SMNVEV come from the germline V gene (reference sequence). The CDR3 has 17 residues. V was pared by 5 bases and J by 7 bases, with 10 bases of the junction left unmatched.

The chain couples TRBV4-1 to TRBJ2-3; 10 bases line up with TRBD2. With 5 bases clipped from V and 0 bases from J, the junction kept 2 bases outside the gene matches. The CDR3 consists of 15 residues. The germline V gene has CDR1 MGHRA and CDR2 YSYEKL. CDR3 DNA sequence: TGCGCCAGCAGCAGAGCGGGGGGGAGCACAGATACGCAGTATTTT. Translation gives CASSRAGGSTDTQYF.

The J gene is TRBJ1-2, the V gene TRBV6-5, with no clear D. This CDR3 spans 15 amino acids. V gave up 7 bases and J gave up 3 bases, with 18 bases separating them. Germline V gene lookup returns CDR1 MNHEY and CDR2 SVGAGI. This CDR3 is CASKRAGSLHYGYTF. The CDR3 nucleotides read TGTGCCAGCAAAAGGGCTGGCAGTCTTCACTATGGCTACACCTTC.

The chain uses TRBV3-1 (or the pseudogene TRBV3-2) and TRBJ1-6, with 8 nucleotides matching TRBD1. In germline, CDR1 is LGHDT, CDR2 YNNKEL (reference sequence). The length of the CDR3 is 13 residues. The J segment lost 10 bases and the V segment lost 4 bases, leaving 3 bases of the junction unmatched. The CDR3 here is CASSPRGQSPLHF. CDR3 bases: TGTGCCAGCAGCCCCAGGGGGCAGTCACCCCTCCACTTT.

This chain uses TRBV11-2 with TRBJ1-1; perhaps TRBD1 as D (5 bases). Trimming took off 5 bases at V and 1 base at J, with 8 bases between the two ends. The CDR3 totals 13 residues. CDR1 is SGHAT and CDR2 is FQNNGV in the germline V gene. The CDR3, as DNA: TGTGCCAGCAGCACCCAGGGGAACACTGAAGCTTTCTTT. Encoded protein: CASSTQGNTEAFF.

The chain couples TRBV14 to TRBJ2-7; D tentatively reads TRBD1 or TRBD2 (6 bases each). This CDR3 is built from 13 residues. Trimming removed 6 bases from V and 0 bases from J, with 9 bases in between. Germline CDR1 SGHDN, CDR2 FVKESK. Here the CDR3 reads CASRRDTSYEQYF. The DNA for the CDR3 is TGTGCCAGCAGGCGGGACACCTCCTACGAGCAGTACTTC.

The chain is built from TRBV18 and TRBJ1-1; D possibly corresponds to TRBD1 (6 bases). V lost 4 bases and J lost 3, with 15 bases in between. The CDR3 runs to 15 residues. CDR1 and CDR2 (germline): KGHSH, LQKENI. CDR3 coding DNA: TGTGCCAGCTCACTCCGGGACATACAAGACACTGAAGCTTTCTTT. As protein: CASSLRDIQDTEAFF.

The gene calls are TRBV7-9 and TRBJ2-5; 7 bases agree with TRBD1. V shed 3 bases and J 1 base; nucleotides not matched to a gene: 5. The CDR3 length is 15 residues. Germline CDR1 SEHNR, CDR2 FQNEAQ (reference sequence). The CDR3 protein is CASSFPGGIQETQYF. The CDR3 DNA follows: TGTGCCAGCAGCTTCCCAGGGGGAATCCAAGAGACCCAGTACTTC.

The CDR3 reads CASSPQEGSLVQAFF. The CDR3, as DNA: TGTGCCAGCTCACCACAGGAAGGCTCTCTTGTTCAGGCTTTCTTT. The rearrangement links TRBV18 to TRBJ1-1; D gene unclear. V was trimmed by 1 base and J by 11 bases, leaving 20 bases between them. The CDR3 loop spans 15 amino acids. Germline V gene data show CDR1 as KGHSH and CDR2 as LQKENI.

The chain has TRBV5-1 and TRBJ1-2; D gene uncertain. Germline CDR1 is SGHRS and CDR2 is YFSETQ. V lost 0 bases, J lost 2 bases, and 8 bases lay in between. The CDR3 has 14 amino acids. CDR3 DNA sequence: TGCGCCAGCAGCTTGGATACGGGAAACTATGGCTACACCTTC. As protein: CASSLDTGNYGYTF.

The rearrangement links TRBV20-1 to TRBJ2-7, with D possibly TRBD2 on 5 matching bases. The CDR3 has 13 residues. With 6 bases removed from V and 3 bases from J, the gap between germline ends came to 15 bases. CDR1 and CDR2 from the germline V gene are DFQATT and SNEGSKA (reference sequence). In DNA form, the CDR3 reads TGCAGTGCGAGTGAGGGCTATCTCTACGAGCAGTACTTC. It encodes CSASEGYLYEQYF.

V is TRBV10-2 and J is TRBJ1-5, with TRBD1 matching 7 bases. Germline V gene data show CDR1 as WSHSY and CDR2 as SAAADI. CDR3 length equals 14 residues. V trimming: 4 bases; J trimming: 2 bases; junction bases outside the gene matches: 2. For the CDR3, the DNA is TGCGCCAGCAGTGCTGACAGGGGCAATCAGCCCCAGCATTTT. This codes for CASSADRGNQPQHF.

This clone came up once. CDR3 coding DNA: TGCGCCAGCAGTAGTACAGGGGCTGTGCAGTACTTC. This translates into CASSSTGAVQYF. This chain joins TRBV10-1 and TRBJ2-7, with 7 bases aligning to TRBD1. Per germline, CDR1 WNHNN and CDR2 SYGVQD (reference sequence). After removal of 5 bases from V and 9 bases from J, the junction contained 7 bases not matched to a gene. CDR3 length: 12 residues.

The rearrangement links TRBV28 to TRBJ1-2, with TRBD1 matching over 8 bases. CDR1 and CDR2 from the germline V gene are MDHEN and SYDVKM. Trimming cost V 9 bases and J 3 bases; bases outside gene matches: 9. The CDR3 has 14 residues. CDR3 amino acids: CASDPTDRDYGYTF. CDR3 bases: TGTGCCAGTGATCCAACGGACAGGGACTATGGCTACACCTTC.

CDR3 nucleotides: TGTGCCAGCAGCGGATATACGACTAGCGGGGGGGAGACCCAGTACTTC. Translation: CASSGYTTSGGETQYF. The genes are TRBV9 and TRBJ2-5, with TRBD2 identical over 13 bases. V trimming: 3 bases; J trimming: 5 bases; junction bases outside the gene matches: 7. Germline V gene lookup returns CDR1 SGDLS and CDR2 YYNGEE. The length of the CDR3 is 16 residues. The entire variable domain, with the rest obtained from reference TRBV9 and TRBJ2-5, is as follows: DSGVTQTPKHLITATGQRVTLRCSPRSGDLSVYWYQQSLDQGLQFLIQYYNGEERAKGNILERFSAQQFPDLHSELNLSSLELGDSALYFCASSGYTTSGGETQYFGPGTRLLVL.

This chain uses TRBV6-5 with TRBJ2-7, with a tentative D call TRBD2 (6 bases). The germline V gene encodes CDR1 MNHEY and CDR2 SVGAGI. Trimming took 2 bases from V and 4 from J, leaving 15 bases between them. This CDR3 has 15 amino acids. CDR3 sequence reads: CASSYQLLGLYEQYF. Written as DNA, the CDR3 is TGTGCCAGCAGTTACCAACTCCTGGGACTTTACGAGCAGTACTTC.

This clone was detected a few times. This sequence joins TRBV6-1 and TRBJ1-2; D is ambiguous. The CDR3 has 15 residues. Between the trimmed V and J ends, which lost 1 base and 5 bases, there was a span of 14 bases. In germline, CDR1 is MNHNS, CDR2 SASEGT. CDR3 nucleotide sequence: TGTGCCAGCAGTGAAGGGCCCCAAACCCGATATGGCTACACCTTC. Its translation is CASSEGPQTRYGYTF.

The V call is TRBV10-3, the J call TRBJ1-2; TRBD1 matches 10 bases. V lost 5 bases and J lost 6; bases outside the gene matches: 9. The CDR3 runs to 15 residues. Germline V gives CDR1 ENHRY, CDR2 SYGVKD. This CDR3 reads CAISPGQGDLDGYTF. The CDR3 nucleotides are TGTGCCATCAGTCCCGGACAGGGGGATTTGGATGGCTACACCTTC.